This T cell receptor beta chain stems from a study of T-cell memory formation after mild COVID-19. This clonotype was observed a handful of times. TCRdb independently ran MiXCR on the 5' RACE reads; one entry per CDR3 protein. The profile shows under 600,000 distinct CDR3 sequences, about 20% of them singletons. There are 15 residues in the CDR3. V lost 3 bases to trimming and J lost 4 bases, with 13 bases between them. Germline V gene sequence: CDR1 SNHLY, CDR2 FYNNEI. This receptor was taken from an adult woman who had mild COVID-19 (a few samples of this study predate the infection). Cell type and time point are not known. The J gene is TRBJ2-1, the V gene TRBV2; possibly TRBD1 or TRBD2 for D (5 bases each). Sequencing used PBMCs or a T cell subset sorted from them (not recorded which). Here the CDR3 DNA reads TGTGCCAGCAGTGACCTCGAGGGGCTGTACAATGAGCAGTTCTTC. Its protein product is CASSDLEGLYNEQFF.